This TCR beta chain is from a study of molecular identifiers for immune sequencing clone quantification. To note about this clonotype: What it binds is not known.

Germline V gene data show CDR1 as SGHTA and CDR2 as FQGTGA. V shed 3 bases and J shed 2 bases, with 11 bases lying between them. This CDR3 has 15 amino acids. From the PCR reads, TCRdb called clonotypes with MiXCR, one entry per CDR3 protein. The sample holds about 500,000 distinct CDR3 sequences, over 20% seen once. Study-wide results and limits: Whereas naive cells kept under 1% of molecules in clones above 20 RNA copies, such clones held over 97% in effectors.

Sequencing was performed on naive CD8+ T cells from blood, with Jurkat cell RNA spiked in. Subset reported: FACS-sorted CD8+CD4-CCR7+CD45RA+ naive T cells. V gene TRBV7-3 combines with J gene TRBJ2-1, with unresolved D. This clonotype was sampled from a human donor in good health. Some libraries in this study had Jurkat cell RNA spiked in. In DNA form, the CDR3 reads TGTGCCAGCAGCTTGAAGTGGGTGACCTACAATGAGCAGTTCTTC. This codes for CASSLKWVTYNEQFF. The variable domain in full, with the rest retrieved from reference TRBV7-3 and TRBJ2-1, is GAGVSQTPSNKVTEKGKYVELRCDPISGHTALYWYRQSLGQGPEFLIYFQGTGAADDSGLPNDRFFAVRPEGSVSTLKIQRTERGDSAVYLCASSLKWVTYNEQFFGPGTRLTVL.